These 23 T cell receptor beta chains came from one sample sequenced in a study of blood T cell repertoires in COVID-19. Method: immunoSEQ multiplex PCR; TCRdb's copy keeps in-frame clones and lacks some. The sample has some 80,000 clones, approximately 80% seen once. The source material was peripheral blood. The receptors here all came from a woman in her 70s with acute or convalescent COVID-19.

The chain carries TRBV5-3 and TRBJ2-1; 15 bases fit TRBD2. TRBV5-3 is an open reading frame, and its role is uncertain. This CDR3 contains 18 residues. V shed 4 bases and J 6 bases; nucleotides not matched to a gene: 11. The CDR3 DNA follows: TGTGCCAGAAGCGGGCGGACTAGCGGGAGGGAAAGGTTCAATGAGCAGTTCTTC. Translation: CARSGRTSGRERFNEQFF.

This chain links TRBV19 with TRBJ2-5, with 11 bases that match TRBD1. J was trimmed by 4 bases and V by 3 bases; bases with no gene match: 1. There are 14 residues in the CDR3. The V gene's germline CDR1 is LNHDA and CDR2 SQIVND (reference sequence). CDR3 in amino acids: CASSMDRGRETQYF. DNA of the CDR3: TGTGCCAGTAGTATGGACAGGGGGCGAGAGACCCAGTACTTC.

V and J are TRBV7-2 and TRBJ2-1; D is unresolved. The CDR3 covers 17 residues. Trimming stripped 1 base from V and 6 bases from J, with 19 bases between. Germline loops: CDR1 SGHTA, CDR2 FQGNSA. CDR3 region: CASSLVGARLISNEQFF. DNA of the CDR3: TGTGCCAGCAGCTTAGTTGGAGCCCGACTCATCTCCAATGAGCAGTTCTTC.

This chain joins TRBV5-1 and TRBJ2-7, with D possibly being TRBD1 (5 bases). CDR3 length equals 14 residues. Between the trimmed V and J ends, which lost 4 bases and 6 bases, there was a span of 17 bases. Germline CDR1 reads SGHRS; CDR2 reads YFSETQ. The CDR3 DNA sequence: TGCGCCAGCAGCGGAACGTTCAGGGTATCCGAGCAGTACTTC. Translated, it gives CASSGTFRVSEQYF.

The J gene is TRBJ2-1, the V gene TRBV18; 12 positions match TRBD1. V lost 3 bases to trimming and J lost 1 base; unmatched junction nucleotides: 4. CDR3 size: 17 residues. Germline-derived CDR1 and CDR2 are KGHSH and LQKENI. The CDR3 protein is CASSPGTGGRSYNEQFF. The CDR3 nucleotides read TGTGCCAGCTCACCGGGGACAGGGGGCCGATCCTACAATGAGCAGTTCTTC.

The rearrangement links TRBV7-8 to TRBJ2-5; TRBD2 is a possible D gene (6 bases). CDR1 is SGHVS, CDR2 FQNEAQ, per germline. Trimming stripped 1 base from V and 0 bases from J, with 6 bases between. This CDR3 has 14 amino acids. The DNA of the CDR3 is TGTGCCAGCAGCTTAGTAGCGGACCAAGAGACCCAGTACTTC. Its translation is CASSLVADQETQYF.

V usage is TRBV5-4 and J usage is TRBJ1-6; D may be TRBD1 (6 bases). Germline V gene data show CDR1 as SGHNT and CDR2 as YYREEE (reference sequence). The CDR3 covers 15 residues. V lost 0 bases and J lost 7, with 11 bases in between. The CDR3 DNA is TGTGCCAGCAGCTTGGATCCAGGGGACAATTCACCCCTCCACTTT. Translated: CASSLDPGDNSPLHF.

The chain is built from TRBV18 and TRBJ2-3; 11 positions match TRBD2. Looked up from germline, CDR1 is KGHSH and CDR2 is LQKENI. Trimming at V came to 9 bases and at J to 3 bases, leaving 5 bases not matched to a gene. This CDR3 comprises 14 residues. CDR3 residues: CASQTSGSTDTQYF. The DNA of the CDR3 is TGTGCCAGTCAAACTAGCGGGAGTACAGATACGCAGTATTTT.

This rearrangement joins TRBV6-1 to TRBJ2-5; D may be TRBD2 (6 bases). The CDR3 has 15 residues. The V gene lost 0 bases and the J gene lost 0 bases, with 8 bases spanning the gap. The germline V gene has CDR1 MNHNS and CDR2 SASEGT. The CDR3 reads CASSEARDYQETQYF. The CDR3 DNA reads as TGTGCCAGCAGTGAAGCGAGGGACTACCAAGAGACCCAGTACTTC.

The chain combines TRBV7-9 with TRBJ2-5, with D perhaps matching TRBD1 (6 bases). CDR3 size: 14 residues. In germline, CDR1 is SEHNR, CDR2 FQNEAQ (reference sequence). Trimming removed 1 base from V and 5 bases from J, with 11 bases in between. This CDR3 is CASSLGNRAETQYF. In DNA form, the CDR3 reads TGTGCCAGCAGCTTAGGGAACAGGGCGGAGACCCAGTACTTC.

This clone was observed a few times. CDR3 sequence: CASGLAGGNEQFF. The CDR3 coding sequence is TGTGCCAGCGGTCTAGCGGGAGGCAATGAGCAGTTCTTC. The chain uses TRBV6-5 and TRBJ2-1; the match to TRBD2 covers 11 bases. The CDR3 consists of 13 residues. CDR1 and CDR2 (germline): MNHEY, SVGAGI. Trimming removed 8 bases from V and 6 bases from J; junction bases left unmatched: 3.

V is TRBV5-1 and J is TRBJ2-1, with D tentatively TRBD2 (6 bases). The V gene lost 6 bases and the J gene lost 4 bases, with 14 bases spanning the gap. The length of the CDR3 is 14 residues. Germline V gene data show CDR1 as SGHRS and CDR2 as YFSETQ. The CDR3 DNA sequence: TGCGCCAGCAAGGAGGGGCCGTTTTACAATGAGCAGTTCTTC. Translating gives CASKEGPFYNEQFF.

The gene calls are TRBV5-4 and TRBJ2-5; TRBD2 agrees at 11 bases. V lost 4 bases to trimming and J lost 4 bases; unmatched junction nucleotides: 3. The CDR3 is made up of 14 amino acids. Per germline, CDR1 SGHNT and CDR2 YYREEE (reference sequence). This CDR3 reads CASSRGLAGETQYF. The CDR3 DNA sequence: TGTGCCAGCAGCCGTGGACTAGCGGGAGAGACCCAGTACTTC.

V usage is TRBV5-4 and J usage is TRBJ1-1; no definite D call. The CDR3 contains 12 residues. V was clipped by 0 bases and J by 11 bases, with 11 bases between them. CDR1 is SGHNT, CDR2 YYREEE, per germline (reference sequence). CDR3: CASSLDASKAFF. The CDR3 DNA follows: TGTGCCAGCAGCTTGGATGCGTCAAAGGCTTTCTTT.

This chain uses TRBV4-1 with TRBJ1-1; tentative D call: TRBD1 (5 bases). V lost 1 base and J lost 3, with 15 bases in between. This CDR3 is built from 16 residues. CDR1 is MGHRA and CDR2 is YSYEKL in the germline V gene. CDR3 region: CASSQAGTTDYTEAFF. CDR3 sequence (DNA): TGCGCCAGCAGCCAAGCGGGTACGACAGATTACACTGAAGCTTTCTTT.

This clone was counted once. The V gene is TRBV2, the J gene TRBJ1-2; no clear D gene. Per the germline V gene, CDR1 is SNHLY and CDR2 is FYNNEI. V lost 2 bases and J 12 bases, leaving 13 bases between the germline ends. The CDR3 runs to 12 residues. The CDR3 here is CASSETKRVNTF. Here the CDR3 DNA reads TGTGCCAGCAGTGAAACGAAGAGAGTGAACACCTTC.

V and J are TRBV19 and TRBJ1-2; a possible D gene is TRBD1 (6 bases). Looked up from germline, CDR1 is LNHDA and CDR2 is SQIVND (reference sequence). Trimming removed 3 bases from V and 6 bases from J, with 17 bases in between. The CDR3 consists of 15 residues. The DNA for the CDR3 is TGTGCCAGTAGTATTTCACAGGGCTATTGGGATGGCTACACCTTC. Protein product: CASSISQGYWDGYTF.

This clone was picked up a small number of times. The J gene is TRBJ1-1, the V gene TRBV20-1; D is uncertain. Per the germline V gene, CDR1 is DFQATT and CDR2 is SNEGSKA (reference sequence). Trimming removed 3 bases at V and 1 base at J, with 9 bases between. The CDR3 consists of 13 residues. CDR3 bases: TGCAGTGCTAGTCACCTAGGGAACACTGAAGCTTTCTTT. It codes for CSASHLGNTEAFF.

The chain combines TRBV4-1 with TRBJ2-3; no definite D call. Per germline, CDR1 MGHRA and CDR2 YSYEKL. V lost 1 base, J lost 4 bases, and 6 bases lay in between. The CDR3 sequence is 13 residues long. CDR3 DNA sequence: TGCGCCAGCAGCCAAGCCACAGCAGATACGCAGTATTTT. Its protein product is CASSQATADTQYF.

The rearrangement uses TRBV3-1 (or the pseudogene TRBV3-2) and TRBJ2-1; D might be TRBD2 (5 bases). V dropped 1 base and J dropped 9 bases, with 16 bases sitting between them. The CDR3 length is 15 residues. Germline CDR1 LGHDT, CDR2 YNNKEL (reference sequence). CDR3 DNA: TGTGCCAGCAGCCAAGGCGGGCTAGCAAAGGGTGAGCAGTTCTTC. Its protein product is CASSQGGLAKGEQFF.

V gene TRBV6-6 combines with J gene TRBJ2-3; 7 bases are shared with TRBD1. The V segment lost 5 bases and the J segment 2 bases; nucleotides outside the gene matches: 7. CDR1 MNHNY and CDR2 SVGAGI come from the germline V gene (reference sequence). The CDR3 sequence is 15 residues long. The CDR3 loop is CASSENRGTTDTQYF. The CDR3 DNA follows: TGTGCCAGCAGTGAGAACAGGGGTACCACAGATACGCAGTATTTT.

The V and J genes are TRBV6-6 and TRBJ1-2; D perhaps matches TRBD1 (5 bases). Germline V gene data show CDR1 as MNHNY and CDR2 as SVGAGI (reference sequence). Trimming pared 8 bases from V and 4 bases from J, leaving 20 bases between. The CDR3 runs 15 residues. The CDR3 DNA is TGTGCCAGCTGTCGACCGGAACAGGCGGTCTATGGCTACACCTTC. Translated, it gives CASCRPEQAVYGYTF.

This clone was found once. The gene calls are TRBV20-1 and TRBJ2-5; no definite D call. Trimming left V 5 bases short and J 5 bases short, with 9 bases between. Germline values: CDR1 DFQATT, CDR2 SNEGSKA (reference sequence). The CDR3 length is 11 residues. CDR3 DNA: TGCAGTGCTTGGGCTGCGGAGACCCAGTACTTC. Translation gives CSAWAAETQYF.